Reported below is one T cell receptor beta chain. Sample-barcoded 5' priming and a J-beta primer mix drove a second PCR of about 6 to 12 cycles. MiXCR was run by TCRdb on the 5' RACE reads, yielding one entry per CDR3 protein. The sample lists roughly 830,000 distinct CDR3 sequences, around two thirds occurring once. After removal of 4 bases from V and 2 bases from J, the junction contained 5 bases not matched to a gene. The CDR3 covers 15 residues. From germline, CDR1 is ENHRY and CDR2 SYGVKD. These data belong to a study of blood T cells in healthy people across ages. The sequence was obtained from a man aged 25 to 40 in good health. This chain uses TRBV10-3 with TRBJ2-5; 9 positions agree with TRBD2. Sequenced input: blood. CDR3 sequence (DNA): TGTGCCATCAGTGCTTCACTAGCGGGTCAAGAGACCCAGTACTTC. Translated: CAISASLAGQETQYF.